This TCR beta chain is drawn from a study of T cell repertoires in cytomegalovirus infection. Across the whole study: HLA-B-restricted CMV epitopes that are well studied, plus recently identified HLA-C-restricted ones, were used by the study. It was the public TCR beta signatures that indicated both CMV infection and matching HLA type.

This clonotype was counted at least ten times. The antigen is not known. One entry per CDR3 protein results from TCRdb running MiXCR on the reads. This sample carries 250,000 to 300,000 distinct CDR3 sequences, roughly 21% of them seen once, and the ten largest clones take approximately 19%. Trimming pared 8 bases from V and 2 bases from J, leaving 14 bases between. The CDR3 extends over 14 amino acids. Germline CDR1 reads SGHTA; CDR2 reads FQGNSA. The chain employs TRBV7-2 and TRBJ2-3; TRBD1 or TRBD2 may be the D gene (5 bases each). The source material was cultured PBMCs, sampled from culture after CMV antigen stimulation. This clonotype originated in a human donor in good health (CMV status not recorded). Some clones in this sample may be carry-over from other donors' samples. The CDR3 region has the DNA TGTGCCAGCGCCTCGGGACGTGTCACAGATACGCAGTATTTT. The encoded protein is CASASGRVTDTQYF.